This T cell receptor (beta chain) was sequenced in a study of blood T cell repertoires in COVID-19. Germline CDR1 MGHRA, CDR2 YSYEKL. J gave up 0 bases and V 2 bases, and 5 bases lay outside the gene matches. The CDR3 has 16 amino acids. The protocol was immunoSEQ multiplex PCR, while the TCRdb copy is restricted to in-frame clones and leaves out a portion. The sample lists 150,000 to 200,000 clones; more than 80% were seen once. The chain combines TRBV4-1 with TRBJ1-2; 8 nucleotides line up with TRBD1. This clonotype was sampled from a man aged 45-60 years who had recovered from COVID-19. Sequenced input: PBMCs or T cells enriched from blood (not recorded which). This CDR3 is CASSQQTGVANYGYTF. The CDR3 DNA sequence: TGCGCCAGCAGCCAACAGACAGGGGTAGCTAACTATGGCTACACCTTC.